Here is one TCR beta chain with its context. No antigen is known for it. J lost 9 bases, V lost 5 bases, and 8 bases had no gene match. The length of the CDR3 is 14 residues. Germline assignment: CDR1 MNHEY and CDR2 SMNVEV (reference sequence). Primers for the PCR totalled 60 Vbeta and 13 Jbeta. The data were produced by immunoSEQ multiplex PCR, yet TCRdb's version contains in-frame clones alone and is incomplete. The data show about 180,000 clones, about four fifths seen once. The data derive from a study of cytomegalovirus exposure and HLA in healthy donors. Broader study findings: Compared with the approximately 680-donor mean, an Asian-associated ancestry cluster reportedly had fewer N-insertions, according to a later analysis.

Material for sequencing was PBMCs. The chain uses TRBV27 and TRBJ2-1, with 9 positions matching TRBD1. This clonotype originated in a man aged 30 to 45 in good health and CMV-seropositive. CDR3 region: CASSLRDRGAEQFF. The CDR3, as DNA: TGTGCCAGCAGTCTCCGAGACAGGGGGGCTGAGCAGTTCTTC.